Shown below are 22 T cell receptor beta chains from a single sample sequenced in a study of cytomegalovirus exposure and HLA in healthy donors (dated 2017 in TCRdb). The method behind the library was the immunoSEQ multiplex PCR assay. For the multiplex PCR, a mixture combining 60 forward primers for TCR Vbeta segments and 13 reverse primers for TCR Jbeta segments was used. The clones in this table, taken by TCRdb from immuneACCESS, are in-frame only. Not every clone is retained; where verified, under half of the shortfall comes from an unresolved V gene, and the cause of the rest is unknown. The sample table records about 140,000 clones; less than 80% of these occur just once. The ten most abundant clones make up about 6.8% of the sample. The sequenced sample consisted of PBMCs. Every receptor here comes from a man in his forties in good health and CMV-seropositive.

The chain couples TRBV5-1 to TRBJ2-5, with 9 bases lining up with TRBD1. The DNA matches TRBJ2-7 better at its end, which makes the J call doubtful. The CDR3 covers 15 residues. Germline values: CDR1 SGHRS, CDR2 YFSETQ. The CDR3 here is CASSFDRGATYEQYF. In nucleotides, the CDR3 is TGCGCCAGCAGCTTCGACAGGGGGGCCACCTACGAGCAGTACTTC.

CDR3 bases: TGTGCCAGCTTTGAGGGAAATCAGCCCCAGCATTTT. It encodes CASFEGNQPQHF. This chain connects TRBV18 to TRBJ1-5; no definite D call. This CDR3 has 12 amino acids. The ends were cut back, 7 bases at V and 4 bases at J, with 8 bases in the middle. The germline V gene encodes CDR1 KGHSH and CDR2 LQKENI.

V gene TRBV5-4 combines with J gene TRBJ1-1, with D possibly TRBD1 on 5 matching bases. This CDR3 region has 13 residues. V was trimmed by 4 bases and J by 2 bases, leaving 9 bases between them. Looked up from germline, CDR1 is SGHNT and CDR2 is YYREEE (reference sequence). The CDR3 loop is CASSHDRNTEAFF. DNA for the CDR3: TGTGCCAGCAGCCATGACAGAAACACTGAAGCTTTCTTT.

The V and J genes are TRBV2 and TRBJ1-4; TRBD1 agrees at 9 bases. V dropped 5 bases and J dropped 7; count of bases not matched to a gene: 5. There are 14 residues in the CDR3. CDR1 and CDR2 from the germline V gene are SNHLY and FYNNEI. The CDR3 loop is CASSLQGAGEKLFF. The CDR3 nucleotides read TGTGCCAGCAGTTTACAGGGGGCGGGTGAAAAACTGTTTTTT.

V usage is TRBV18 and J usage is TRBJ2-1; 10 nucleotides line up with TRBD1. The V gene's germline CDR1 is KGHSH and CDR2 LQKENI. This CDR3 contains 14 residues. V dropped 3 bases and J dropped 12; count of bases not matched to a gene: 8. CDR3 sequence: CASSPGQGRSGQFF. The CDR3 nucleotides read TGTGCCAGCTCACCGGGACAGGGGAGAAGTGGGCAGTTCTTC.

The chain is built from TRBV5-6 and TRBJ1-1; possibly TRBD1 for D (6 bases). CDR1 SGHDT and CDR2 YYEEEE come from the germline V gene. Trimming took off 0 bases at V and 4 bases at J, with 10 bases between the two ends. CDR3 size: 14 residues. This CDR3 reads CASSLGGRGTEAFF. In DNA, the CDR3 is TGTGCCAGCAGCTTGGGGGGGCGCGGCACTGAAGCTTTCTTT.

The chain combines TRBV27 with TRBJ2-2; D not resolved. V was trimmed by 5 bases and J by 1 base, leaving 11 bases between them. The CDR3 is 15 residues long. Looked up from germline, CDR1 is MNHEY and CDR2 is SMNVEV (reference sequence). The CDR3 DNA follows: TGTGCCAGCAGTATCTTACAGCAGAACACCGGGGAGCTGTTTTTT. Protein sequence: CASSILQQNTGELFF.

The V gene is TRBV5-4, the J gene TRBJ2-4; 12 nucleotides agree with TRBD2. Germline trimming cut 4 bases from V and 7 bases from J; bases unmatched to any gene: 6. The CDR3 has 15 amino acids. CDR1 is SGHNT and CDR2 is YYREEE in the germline V gene (reference sequence). The CDR3 region has the DNA TGTGCCAGCAGCCCTACTAGCGGGAGGTCGAACATTCAGTACTTC. Translating gives CASSPTSGRSNIQYF.

This chain connects TRBV19 to TRBJ2-7; 7 bases match TRBD1. Germline CDR1 and CDR2: LNHDA and SQIVND (reference sequence). CDR3 size: 15 residues. V trimming: 6 bases; J trimming: 2 bases; junction bases outside the gene matches: 10. The CDR3 sequence: CASRARPQGAYEQYF. The CDR3 region has the DNA TGTGCCAGTAGAGCCCGACCTCAGGGGGCCTACGAGCAGTACTTC.

The count of this clone is one. This chain joins TRBV28 and TRBJ2-2; 7 nucleotides match TRBD1. CDR1 and CDR2 from the germline V gene are MDHEN and SYDVKM. The V gene end was trimmed by 4 bases and the J gene end by 0 bases; junction bases not matched to a gene: 5. The CDR3 has 16 amino acids. The CDR3 DNA follows: TGTGCCAGCAGTTCCCACAGGGGTTCGAACACCGGGGAGCTGTTTTTT. This gives the protein CASSSHRGSNTGELFF.

This sequence joins TRBV6-5 and TRBJ2-7, with D possibly TRBD1 on 5 matching bases. CDR3 length equals 13 residues. Trimming stripped 2 bases from V and 6 bases from J, with 11 bases between. Germline V gene lookup returns CDR1 MNHEY and CDR2 SVGAGI. CDR3 sequence (DNA): TGTGCCAGCAGTTACGGGAATGGGGCCGAGCAGTACTTC. Residues: CASSYGNGAEQYF.

As concerns this clone: One junction end disagrees with the germline gene, perhaps due to a read error. The chain carries TRBV7-2 and TRBJ2-7, with 11 bases that match TRBD2. The CDR3 is 12 residues long. Germline CDR1 reads SGHTA; CDR2 reads FQGNSA. In DNA, the CDR3 is TGTGCCAGCAGCCTTGGGACTAGCGGTTGGCTATTC. It is translated as CASSLGTSGWLF.

The rearrangement links TRBV28 to TRBJ2-4, with D maybe TRBD1 (6 bases). V was cut by 5 bases and J by 3 bases, with 17 bases left in between. The length of the CDR3 is 16 residues. Germline V gene sequence: CDR1 MDHEN, CDR2 SYDVKM. CDR3 loop: CASSPGTLTIKNIQYF. CDR3 DNA: TGTGCCAGCAGTCCCGGGACACTCACCATCAAAAACATTCAGTACTTC.

The V and J genes are TRBV5-1 and TRBJ2-1, with TRBD2 matching 14 bases. CDR3 length: 18 residues. Looked up from germline, CDR1 is SGHRS and CDR2 is YFSETQ. J was trimmed by 0 bases and V by 3 bases; bases with no gene match: 5. CDR3 bases: TGCGCCAGCAGCTCCTACGGACTAGCGGGAGGCTCCTACAATGAGCAGTTCTTC. This sequence encodes CASSSYGLAGGSYNEQFF.

V gene TRBV5-4 combines with J gene TRBJ2-5; TRBD1 agrees at 8 bases. Germline assignment: CDR1 SGHNT and CDR2 YYREEE (reference sequence). Trimming took 0 bases from V and 7 from J; bases not matched to a gene: 5. CDR3 size: 14 residues. CDR3 loop: CASSLGQGFGTQYF. Here the CDR3 DNA reads TGTGCCAGCAGCTTGGGACAGGGGTTTGGGACCCAGTACTTC.

Concerning this clone itself: Other DNA sequences in this specimen translate into the identical CDR3. J is TRBJ2-3 and V is TRBV29-1, with a possible D match to TRBD2 (5 bases). The CDR3 runs 14 residues. Germline V lookup: CDR1 SQVTM, CDR2 ANQGSEA. V lost 4 bases and J 0 bases, leaving 11 bases between the germline ends. The CDR3 DNA reads TGCAGCGTTGCGGGGTATACTAGCACAGATACGCAGTATTTT. Its translation: CSVAGYTSTDTQYF.

Only one count was recorded for this clone. The chain couples TRBV28 to TRBJ1-2, with no clear D. V was cut by 5 bases and J by 3 bases, with 4 bases left in between. CDR3 size: 11 residues. Germline CDR1 and CDR2: MDHEN and SYDVKM. CDR3: CASSTDYGYTF. The DNA of the CDR3 is TGTGCCAGCAGTACGGACTATGGCTACACCTTC.

The chain has TRBV6-5 and TRBJ2-7; TRBD2 matches 9 bases. With V trimmed by 6 bases and J by 5 bases, 11 bases remained unmatched. This CDR3 contains 15 residues. Germline CDR1 and CDR2: MNHEY and SVGAGI. CDR3 in DNA: TGTGCCAGCAGCCCCCCGCTAGCGGGATCCCACGAGCAGTACTTC. Its translation is CASSPPLAGSHEQYF.

The chain has TRBV7-2 and TRBJ2-7, with D possibly matching TRBD2 (5 bases). V was trimmed by 5 bases and J by 3 bases, leaving 8 bases between them. The germline V gene has CDR1 SGHTA and CDR2 FQGNSA. This CDR3 has 12 amino acids. CDR3 nucleotides: TGTGCCAGCAGCATCGACTACTACGAGCAGTACTTC. Protein: CASSIDYYEQYF.

The chain uses TRBV11-2 and TRBJ1-4; TRBD1 might be the D (6 bases). The CDR3 runs to 15 residues. Deletions cut 5 bases from V and 8 bases from J, with 18 bases between. The germline V gene encodes CDR1 SGHAT and CDR2 FQNNGV. The CDR3 region is CASSPGTTKGEKLFF. The CDR3 DNA is TGTGCCAGCAGCCCGGGGACAACCAAGGGGGAAAAACTGTTTTTT.

The rearrangement uses TRBV29-1 and TRBJ2-1; 9 nucleotides align to TRBD1. The CDR3 is 15 amino acids. From germline, CDR1 is SQVTM and CDR2 ANQGSEA. J lost 3 bases, V lost 1 base, and 4 bases had no gene match. This chain's CDR3 is CSVEGTGANYNEQFF. Here the CDR3 DNA reads TGCAGCGTTGAAGGGACAGGGGCGAACTACAATGAGCAGTTCTTC.

A few counts support this clone. The chain joins TRBV9 to TRBJ2-1; weak D call: TRBD2 (5 bases). The CDR3 is made up of 14 amino acids. Looked up from germline, CDR1 is SGDLS and CDR2 is YYNGEE. V gave up 2 bases and J gave up 9 bases, with 15 bases separating them. The CDR3 nucleotides read TGTGCCAGCAGCGTCGGGGTTACCAATCCTGAGCAGTTCTTC. Translating gives CASSVGVTNPEQFF.